Listed here are 22 T cell receptor beta chains from one sample, sequenced in a study of early T cells in non-severe SARS-CoV-2 infection. TCRdb re-called the 5' RACE reads with MiXCR, one entry per CDR3 protein. The top ten hold about 0.58% of the sample, which has roughly 93,000 distinct CDR3 sequences, roughly 14% seen once. Sample: whole blood. The receptors here all came from an adult who was a healthcare worker with PCR-confirmed SARS-CoV-2 infection or an uninfected control (not recorded which).

This clonotype appeared a few times. This sequence joins TRBV5-1 and TRBJ1-4; D might be TRBD1 (6 bases). This CDR3 comprises 15 residues. Germline V CDR1 and CDR2: SGHRS, YFSETQ. The V and J ends lost 4 bases and 4 bases respectively, with 14 bases between them. CDR3 loop: CASSLAGTINEKLFF. As DNA, the CDR3 is TGCGCCAGCAGCCTGGCCGGGACAATTAATGAAAAACTGTTTTTT.

This clonotype was seen many times. The rearrangement links TRBV20-1 to TRBJ2-1; D remains ambiguous. Trimming removed 0 bases at V and 2 bases at J, with 14 bases between. This CDR3 is built from 16 residues. Germline V lookup: CDR1 DFQATT, CDR2 SNEGSKA (reference sequence). The CDR3 spells CSARDLPPAPYNEQFF. CDR3 DNA sequence: TGCAGTGCTAGAGATCTGCCTCCCGCCCCCTACAATGAGCAGTTCTTC.

The chain recombines TRBV2 with TRBJ2-3; 13 bases match TRBD2. CDR3 length: 16 residues. V gave up 3 bases and J gave up 0 bases; unmatched junction bases: 0. Per the germline V gene, CDR1 is SNHLY and CDR2 is FYNNEI. The CDR3 region has the DNA TGTGCCAGCAGTGAGACTAGCGGGGGGAGCACAGATACGCAGTATTTT. Protein product: CASSETSGGSTDTQYF.

This clonotype was detected only a few times. The V gene is TRBV10-2, the J gene TRBJ1-1; a weak D match, TRBD1 (6 bases). Trimming took 7 bases from V and 8 from J, leaving 11 bases between them. The CDR3 loop spans 11 amino acids. CDR1 and CDR2 (germline): WSHSY, SAAADI. The CDR3 coding sequence is TGCGCCAGCATATCAGGGGTGGAAGCTTTCTTT. Amino acids: CASISGVEAFF.

This clonotype has a count of ten or more. The J gene is TRBJ1-2, the V gene TRBV6-1, with unresolved D. Germline lookup yields CDR1 MNHNS and CDR2 SASEGT. V was shortened by 11 bases and J by 1 base, with 20 bases between the two germline ends. The CDR3 has 15 amino acids. DNA for the CDR3: TGTGCCTCGCTTGCGGGTTTATGGAGTAACTATGGCTACACCTTC. Protein sequence: CASLAGLWSNYGYTF.

This clonotype was recorded many times. The V gene is TRBV7-8, the J gene TRBJ2-1; a weak D match, TRBD2 (5 bases). V gave up 7 bases and J gave up 0 bases, with 16 bases separating them. Germline-derived CDR1 and CDR2 are SGHVS and FQNEAQ. The CDR3 runs to 16 residues. The CDR3 DNA reads as TGTGCCAGCACCCATTTCACGGGGATCTCCTACAATGAGCAGTTCTTC. Translating gives CASTHFTGISYNEQFF.

The V gene is TRBV14, the J gene TRBJ2-7; D remains ambiguous. The CDR3 totals 13 residues. Germline CDR1 is SGHDN and CDR2 is FVKESK. Trimming took 4 bases from V and 0 from J, leaving 7 bases between them. In nucleotides, the CDR3 is TGTGCCAGCAGCCCGGGTCCCTCCTACGAGCAGTACGTC. Its translation: CASSPGPSYEQYV.

This clonotype was seen only a few times. The chain recombines TRBV4-2 with TRBJ2-2; 7 bases match TRBD1. The CDR3 has 16 amino acids. Trimming at V came to 0 bases and at J to 4 bases, leaving 5 bases not matched to a gene. The germline V gene encodes CDR1 LGHNA and CDR2 YNFKEQ. The DNA of the CDR3 is TGTGCCAGCAGCCAAGATGGCGAGGGGGCCACCGGGGAGCTGTTTTTT. Its protein product is CASSQDGEGATGELFF.

This clonotype was counted between two and nine times. The chain has TRBV7-9 and TRBJ1-5; no definite D call. Germline V gives CDR1 SEHNR, CDR2 FQNEAQ (reference sequence). This CDR3 region has 14 residues. V gave up 1 base and J gave up 7 bases, with 11 bases separating them. The DNA of the CDR3 is TGTGCCAGCAGCTTAGTACCGGTGGGACAGCCCCAGCATTTT. Translation gives CASSLVPVGQPQHF.

This clonotype has a handful of counts. The chain combines TRBV5-1 with TRBJ2-3; 10 nucleotides align to TRBD1. The germline CDR1 and CDR2 sequences are SGHRS and YFSETQ. This CDR3 is 17 amino acids long. With 4 bases clipped from V and 2 bases from J, the junction kept 10 bases outside the gene matches. The DNA for the CDR3 is TGCGCCAGCAGCCCGACTAGACAGGGGGCTAACACAGATACGCAGTATTTT. It translates to CASSPTRQGANTDTQYF.

This chain links TRBV6-5 with TRBJ1-2, with D perhaps TRBD1 (6 bases). With 5 bases removed from V and 0 bases from J, the gap between germline ends came to 10 bases. There are 14 residues in the CDR3. The germline CDR1 and CDR2 sequences are MNHEY and SVGAGI. CDR3 coding DNA: TGTGCCAGCAGTGCCCGGACAGCTAACTATGGCTACACCTTC. Translation: CASSARTANYGYTF.

This clonotype was observed a handful of times. This rearrangement joins TRBV30 to TRBJ2-1; D remains ambiguous. CDR3 length equals 11 residues. V was cut by 3 bases and J by 10 bases, with 10 bases left in between. CDR1 is GTSNPN, CDR2 SVGIG, per germline (reference sequence). This CDR3 is CAWSLLGEQFF. CDR3 nucleotide sequence: TGTGCCTGGAGCCTTCTCGGGGAGCAGTTCTTC.

The gene calls are TRBV2 and TRBJ2-2; D is ambiguous. The V and J ends lost 2 bases and 8 bases respectively, with 9 bases between them. The CDR3 length is 13 residues. Germline-derived CDR1 and CDR2 are SNHLY and FYNNEI. CDR3 in amino acids: CASSEQLMGELFF. CDR3 sequence (DNA): TGTGCCAGCAGTGAACAACTAATGGGGGAGCTGTTTTTT.

The V and J genes are TRBV7-9 and TRBJ1-2; TRBD1 might be the D (5 bases). Germline V gives CDR1 SEHNR, CDR2 FQNEAQ (reference sequence). The CDR3 is 13 amino acids. V lost 7 bases and J 2 bases, leaving 11 bases between the germline ends. This CDR3 reads CASIDNRNYGYTF. CDR3 in DNA: TGTGCCAGCATTGACAACAGGAACTATGGCTACACCTTC.

V is TRBV5-5 and J is TRBJ1-2, with D perhaps TRBD1 (5 bases). This CDR3 spans 14 amino acids. With 2 bases removed from V and 3 bases from J, the gap between germline ends came to 11 bases. Germline V CDR1 and CDR2: SGHKS, YYEKEE (reference sequence). The CDR3 DNA sequence: TGTGCCAGCAGCTTAGAGGGGATGGACTATGGCTACACCTTC. This sequence encodes CASSLEGMDYGYTF.

This clonotype was counted only a few times. The genes are TRBV5-8 and TRBJ1-3; possible D gene TRBD1, 6 bases. V was clipped by 2 bases and J by 2 bases, with 11 bases between them. From germline, CDR1 is SGHTS and CDR2 YDEGEE. The CDR3 sequence is 15 residues long. The CDR3 nucleotides are TGTGCCAGCAGCTTAGACAGGATGGCTGGAAACACCATATATTTT. Amino acids: CASSLDRMAGNTIYF.

Many counts were recorded for this clonotype. This chain uses TRBV5-4 with TRBJ2-6; D is tentatively TRBD1 or TRBD2 (5 bases each). Trimming pared 0 bases from V and 1 base from J, leaving 8 bases between. CDR1 and CDR2 (germline): SGHNT, YYREEE (reference sequence). The CDR3 is 16 amino acids. CDR3 nucleotides: TGTGCCAGCAGCTTGGAAGGGGAGTCTGGGGCCAACGTCCTGACTTTC. The encoded protein is CASSLEGESGANVLTF. Full variable domain (rest looked up from reference TRBV5-4 and TRBJ2-6): ETGVTQSPTHLIKTRGQQVTLRCSSQSGHNTVSWYQQALGQGPQFIFQYYREEENGRGNFPPRFSGLQFPNYSSELNVNALELDDSALYLCASSLEGESGANVLTFGAGSRLTVL.

The chain couples TRBV12-3 or TRBV12-4 to TRBJ2-6; D is perhaps TRBD2 (6 bases). V was clipped by 6 bases and J by 2 bases, with 14 bases between them. CDR3 length equals 16 residues. The CDR3 reads CASRGDLQAGANVLTF. The CDR3 DNA reads TGTGCCAGCAGGGGGGACTTGCAGGCTGGGGCCAACGTCCTGACTTTC.

The chain carries TRBV5-5 and TRBJ2-7, with a tentative D call TRBD1 (6 bases). The V end lost 5 bases, the J end lost 4 bases, and 16 bases lay between the germline ends. CDR1 and CDR2 from the germline V gene are SGHKS and YYEKEE (reference sequence). There are 14 residues in the CDR3. The CDR3 DNA reads TGTGCCAGCAGTCCCCGGCAGGGGTTGTACGAGCAGTACGTC. Protein: CASSPRQGLYEQYV.

This clonotype has more than one count but fewer than ten. V is TRBV6-1 and J is TRBJ1-1; 7 bases line up with TRBD1. The CDR3 is 14 amino acids. The V gene end was trimmed by 4 bases and the J gene end by 1 base; junction bases not matched to a gene: 3. The germline CDR1 and CDR2 sequences are MNHNS and SASEGT. DNA of the CDR3: TGTGCCAGCAGTGTACAGGGGCAGAACACTGAAGCTTTCTTT. Translating gives CASSVQGQNTEAFF.

The chain uses TRBV10-3 and TRBJ2-5; 10 bases match TRBD2. There are 17 residues in the CDR3. CDR1 and CDR2 from the germline V gene are ENHRY and SYGVKD. Trimming took 4 bases from V and 2 from J; bases not matched to a gene: 10. CDR3 loop: CAISGADSGGRQETQYF. CDR3 coding DNA: TGTGCCATCAGTGGGGCTGATAGCGGGGGGCGGCAAGAGACCCAGTACTTC.

This clonotype turned up a few times. This sequence joins TRBV6-4 and TRBJ1-6; no clear D. The CDR3 is 16 amino acids. Germline V gives CDR1 MRHNA, CDR2 SNTAGT. V was clipped by 6 bases and J by 3 bases, with 15 bases between them. The CDR3, as DNA: TGTGCCAGCAGCCCGGGCAGACTGATCTATAATTCACCCCTCCACTTT. This sequence encodes CASSPGRLIYNSPLHF.